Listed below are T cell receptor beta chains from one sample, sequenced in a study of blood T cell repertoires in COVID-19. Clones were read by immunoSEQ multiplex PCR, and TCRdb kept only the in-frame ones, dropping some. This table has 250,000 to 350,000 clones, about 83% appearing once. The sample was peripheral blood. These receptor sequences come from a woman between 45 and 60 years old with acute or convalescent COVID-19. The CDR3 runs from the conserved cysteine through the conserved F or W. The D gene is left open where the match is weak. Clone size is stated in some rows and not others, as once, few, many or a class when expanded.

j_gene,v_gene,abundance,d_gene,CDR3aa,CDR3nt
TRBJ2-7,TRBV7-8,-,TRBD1,CASSLTRQGSEQYF,TGTGCCAGCAGCTTAACCCGACAGGGGTCCGAGCAGTACTTC
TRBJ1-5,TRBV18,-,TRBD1,CASSPGTGGNQPQHF,TGTGCCAGCTCCCCCGGGACAGGGGGCAATCAGCCCCAGCATTTT
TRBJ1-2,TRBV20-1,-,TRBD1,CSASRPGQGLSYTF,TGCAGTGCTAGTCGACCGGGACAGGGGTTGAGCTACACCTTC
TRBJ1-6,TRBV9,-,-,CASSVDGARNSPLHF,TGTGCCAGCAGCGTAGATGGGGCCCGTAATTCACCCCTCCACTTT
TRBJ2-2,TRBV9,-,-,CASSYQYTGELFF,TGTGCCAGCAGCTATCAGTACACCGGGGAGCTGTTTTTT
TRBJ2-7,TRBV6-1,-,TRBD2,CASSEAGGSYEQYF,TGTGCCAGCAGTGAAGCGGGGGGGTCCTACGAGCAGTACTTC
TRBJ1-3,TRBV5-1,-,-,CASSLATGSGHTIYF,TGCGCCAGCAGCTTGGCTACAGGGTCGGGGCACACCATATATTTT
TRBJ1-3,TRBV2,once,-,CASKTQGGSGNTIYF,TGTGCCAGCAAAACTCAAGGCGGCTCTGGAAACACCATATATTTT
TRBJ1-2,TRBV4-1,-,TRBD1,CASSQSPGGYGYTF,TGCGCCAGCAGCCAATCCCCAGGGGGGTATGGCTACACCTTC
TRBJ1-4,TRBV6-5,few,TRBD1,CASRRGQGAEKLFF,TGTGCCAGCAGGCGGGGACAGGGGGCCGAAAAACTGTTTTTT
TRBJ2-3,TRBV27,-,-,CASTTRGAAYSTDTQYF,TGTGCCAGCACTACCCGGGGGGCAGCGTATAGCACAGATACGCAGTATTTT
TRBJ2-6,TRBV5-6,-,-,CASSLGAGGANVLTF,TGTGCCAGCAGCTTGGGGGCGGGGGGGGCCAACGTCCTGACTTTC
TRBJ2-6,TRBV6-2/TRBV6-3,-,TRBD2,CASSLPSGTGANVLTF,TGTGCCAGCAGTCTTCCTAGCGGCACTGGGGCCAACGTCCTGACTTTC
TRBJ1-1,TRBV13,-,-,CASSLYSLNTEAFF,TGTGCCAGCAGCTTATACAGTTTGAACACTGAAGCTTTCTTT
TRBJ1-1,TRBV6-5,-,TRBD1,CASSPIRGTGFQF,TGTGCCAGCAGTCCTATCCGGGGGACAGGGTTCCAATTT
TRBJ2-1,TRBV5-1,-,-,CASSFQGGYNEQFF,TGCGCCAGCAGCTTCCAGGGGGGCTACAATGAGCAGTTCTTC
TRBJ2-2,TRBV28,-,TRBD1,CASSLTGAGGELFF,TGTGCCAGCAGTTTGACAGGGGCGGGCGGGGAGCTGTTTTTT
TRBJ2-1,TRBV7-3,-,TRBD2,CASSLGLAGVRNEQFF,TGTGCCAGCAGCTTGGGACTAGCGGGAGTACGGAATGAGCAGTTCTTC
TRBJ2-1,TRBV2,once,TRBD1,CASTTGTGYEQFF,TGTGCCAGCACTACCGGGACAGGGTATGAGCAGTTCTTC
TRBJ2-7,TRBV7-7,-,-,CASSLDADTSYEQYF,TGTGCCAGCAGCTTAGATGCCGACACTTCTTACGAGCAGTACTTC
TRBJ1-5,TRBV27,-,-,CASSLRGLGQPQHF,TGTGCCAGCAGTCTCAGGGGCCTCGGGCAGCCCCAGCATTTT
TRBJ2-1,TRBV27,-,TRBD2,CASTVAGPRDNEQFF,TGTGCCAGCACCGTAGCGGGCCCGAGAGACAATGAGCAGTTCTTC
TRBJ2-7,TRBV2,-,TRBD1,CASSPKGPGQGHGQYF,TGTGCCAGCAGTCCCAAGGGACCGGGACAGGGACATGGGCAGTACTTC
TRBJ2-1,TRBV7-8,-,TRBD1,CASSLGDRTGDYNEQFF,TGTGCCAGCAGCTTAGGAGATAGGACAGGGGACTACAATGAGCAGTTCTTC
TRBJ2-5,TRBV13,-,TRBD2,CASSSGTSGLEGETQYF,TGTGCCAGCAGCTCCGGGACTAGCGGACTGGAGGGAGAGACCCAGTACTTC
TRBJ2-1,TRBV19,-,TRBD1,CASTRLWGQSYNEQFF,TGTGCCAGTACCCGCCTTTGGGGACAGTCCTACAATGAGCAGTTCTTC
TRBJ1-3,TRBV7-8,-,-,CASRPTIGPKVGGNTIYF,TGTGCCAGCAGGCCGACAATCGGCCCGAAGGTCGGTGGAAACACCATATATTTT
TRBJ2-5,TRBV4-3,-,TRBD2,CASSQELRGEETQYF,TGCGCCAGCAGCCAAGAGTTACGGGGGGAAGAGACCCAGTACTTC
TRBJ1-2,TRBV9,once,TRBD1,CASSAPRGGQGDFYGYTF,TGTGCCAGCAGCGCACCCCGTGGGGGACAGGGGGATTTCTATGGCTACACCTTC
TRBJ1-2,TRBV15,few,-,CATSRDLGAEYGYTF,TGTGCCACCAGCAGAGATCTGGGGGCAGAATATGGCTACACCTTC
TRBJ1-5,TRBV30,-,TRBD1,CAWSGTALNQPQHF,TGTGCCTGGAGCGGGACAGCACTAAATCAGCCCCAGCATTTT
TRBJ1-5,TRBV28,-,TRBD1,CASSLAGQGAWGNQPQHF,TGTGCCAGCAGTTTGGCGGGACAGGGGGCATGGGGCAATCAGCCCCAGCATTTT
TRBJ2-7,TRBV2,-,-,CASTPPAGGTTYEQYF,TGTGCCAGCACCCCCCCCGCGGGCGGGACCACCTACGAGCAGTACTTC
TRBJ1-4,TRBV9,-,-,CASSVVSFGFGEKLFF,TGTGCCAGCAGCGTAGTTTCGTTCGGGTTTGGGGAAAAACTGTTTTTT
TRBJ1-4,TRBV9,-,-,CASSRDFASEKLFF,TGTGCCAGCAGCAGGGACTTCGCCAGCGAAAAACTGTTTTTT
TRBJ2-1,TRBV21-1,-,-,CASSFLRDEQFF,TGTGCCAGCAGTTTCCTCAGGGATGAGCAGTTCTTC
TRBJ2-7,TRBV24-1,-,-,CATSDPGQGSAEQYF,TGTGCCACCAGTGATCCGGGACAAGGCTCGGCGGAGCAGTACTTC
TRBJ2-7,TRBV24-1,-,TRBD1,CATSDRTGLNEQYF,TGTGCCACCAGTGACCGGACAGGATTAAACGAGCAGTACTTC
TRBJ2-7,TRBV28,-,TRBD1,CASSLWSLRQGANEQYF,TGTGCCAGCAGTTTATGGTCCTTGAGACAGGGGGCTAACGAGCAGTACTTC
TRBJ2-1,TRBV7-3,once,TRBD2,CASSLVAGTFNEQFF,TGTGCCAGCAGCTTAGTAGCGGGTACTTTCAATGAGCAGTTCTTC
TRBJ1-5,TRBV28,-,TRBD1,CASRTQGYSNQPQHF,TGTGCCAGCAGGACACAGGGGTATAGCAATCAGCCCCAGCATTTT
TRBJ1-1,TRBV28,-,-,CASRGPGTEAFF,TGTGCCAGCAGGGGGCCTGGCACTGAAGCTTTCTTT
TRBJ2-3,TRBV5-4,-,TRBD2,CASSFSLAGGTDTQYF,TGTGCCAGCAGCTTCTCGCTAGCGGGGGGCACAGATACGCAGTATTTT
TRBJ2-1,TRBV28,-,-,CASWGSVYNEQFF,TGTGCCAGCTGGGGTAGCGTCTACAATGAGCAGTTCTTC
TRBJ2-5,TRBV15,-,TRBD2,CATSSLAGVEETQYF,TGTGCCACCAGCTCACTAGCGGGAGTTGAAGAGACCCAGTACTTC
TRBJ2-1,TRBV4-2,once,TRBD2,CASTQGQRLAGAGEQFF,TGTGCCAGCACCCAAGGCCAGAGACTAGCGGGAGCGGGTGAGCAGTTCTTC
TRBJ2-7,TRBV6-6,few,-,CASRETGISYEQYF,TGTGCCAGCAGAGAGACAGGAATATCCTACGAGCAGTACTTC
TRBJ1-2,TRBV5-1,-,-,CASSIRGSNYGYTF,TGCGCCAGCAGCATTAGGGGGTCGAACTATGGCTACACCTTC
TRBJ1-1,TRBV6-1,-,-,CASSDILLGTEAFF,TGTGCCAGCAGTGATATCCTTCTAGGCACTGAAGCTTTCTTT
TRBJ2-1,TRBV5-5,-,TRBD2,CASSLAGSYNEQFF,TGTGCCAGCTCTCTAGCGGGCTCCTACAATGAGCAGTTCTTC
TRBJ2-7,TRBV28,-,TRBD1,CASSLQDRGFRGRVEQYF,TGTGCCAGCAGTTTACAGGACAGGGGCTTCAGGGGGCGAGTCGAGCAGTACTTC
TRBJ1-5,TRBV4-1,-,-,CASSPGLHSNQPQHF,TGCGCCAGCAGCCCTGGACTCCATAGCAATCAGCCCCAGCATTTT
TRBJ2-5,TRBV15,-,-,CATSRDKGRGWTQYF,TGTGCCACCAGCAGAGATAAGGGGCGAGGTTGGACCCAGTACTTC
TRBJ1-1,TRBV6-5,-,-,CASRKLRENTEAFF,TGTGCCAGCAGAAAACTCAGGGAGAACACTGAAGCTTTCTTT
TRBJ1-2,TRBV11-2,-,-,CASSLDWPGVDYGYTF,TGTGCCAGCAGCTTAGATTGGCCAGGGGTTGATTATGGCTACACCTTC
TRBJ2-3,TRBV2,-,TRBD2,CASSEGTSGGNPQYF,TGTGCCAGCAGTGAAGGGACTAGCGGGGGGAATCCGCAGTATTTT
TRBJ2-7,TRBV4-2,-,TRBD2,CASSQGRLAGGYEQYF,TGTGCCAGCAGCCAAGGACGACTAGCGGGAGGGTACGAGCAGTACTTC
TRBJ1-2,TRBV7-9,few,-,CASSRTAYGYTF,TGTGCCAGCAGCCGGACAGCCTATGGCTACACCTTC